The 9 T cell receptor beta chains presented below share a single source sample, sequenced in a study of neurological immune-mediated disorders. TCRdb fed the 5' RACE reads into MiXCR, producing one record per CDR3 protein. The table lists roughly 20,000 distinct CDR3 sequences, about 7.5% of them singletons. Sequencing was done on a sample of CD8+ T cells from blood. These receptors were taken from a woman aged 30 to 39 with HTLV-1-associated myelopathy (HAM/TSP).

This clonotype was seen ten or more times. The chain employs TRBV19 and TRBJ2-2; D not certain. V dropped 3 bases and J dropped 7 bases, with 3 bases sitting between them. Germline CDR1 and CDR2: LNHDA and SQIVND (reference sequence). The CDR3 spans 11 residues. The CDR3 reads CASSMGGELFF. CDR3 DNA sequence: TGTGCCAGTAGTATGGGCGGGGAGCTGTTTTTT. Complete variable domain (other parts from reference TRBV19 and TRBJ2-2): DGGITQSPKYLFRKEGQNVTLSCEQNLNHDAMYWYRQDPGQGLRLIYYSQIVNDFQKGDIAEGYSVSREKKESFPLTVTSAQKNPTAFYLCASSMGGELFFGEGSRLTVL.

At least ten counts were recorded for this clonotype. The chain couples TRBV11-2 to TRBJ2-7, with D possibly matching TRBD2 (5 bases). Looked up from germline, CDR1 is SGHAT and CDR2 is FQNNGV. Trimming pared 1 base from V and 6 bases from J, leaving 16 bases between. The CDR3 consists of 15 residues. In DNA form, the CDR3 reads TGTGCCAGCAGCTTAGCGGTGCGGGCGCCTGGCGAGCAGTACTTC. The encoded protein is CASSLAVRAPGEQYF.

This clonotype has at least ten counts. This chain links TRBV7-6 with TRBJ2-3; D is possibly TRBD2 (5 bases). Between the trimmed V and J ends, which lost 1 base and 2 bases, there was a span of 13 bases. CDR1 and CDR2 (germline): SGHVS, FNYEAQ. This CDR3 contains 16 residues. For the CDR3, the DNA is TGTGCCAGCAGCTTAGATGTAGCGAGATTCACAGATACGCAGTATTTT. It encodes CASSLDVARFTDTQYF. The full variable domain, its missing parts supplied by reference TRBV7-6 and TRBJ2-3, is GAGVSQSPRYKVTKRGQDVALRCDPISGHVSLYWYRQALGQGPEFLTYFNYEAQQDKSGLPNDRFSAERPEGSISTLTIQRTEQRDSAMYRCASSLDVARFTDTQYFGPGTRLTVL.

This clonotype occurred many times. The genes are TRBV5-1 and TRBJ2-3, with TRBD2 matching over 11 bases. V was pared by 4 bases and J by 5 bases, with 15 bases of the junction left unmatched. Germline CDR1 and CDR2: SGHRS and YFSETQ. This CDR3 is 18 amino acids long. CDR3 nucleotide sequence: TGCGCCAGCAGCATCTCCCCCCTCACTAGCGGGAGTGTAGATACGCAGTATTTT. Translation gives CASSISPLTSGSVDTQYF. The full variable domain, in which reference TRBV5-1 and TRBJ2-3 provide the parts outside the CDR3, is KAGVTQTPRYLIKTRGQQVTLSCSPISGHRSVSWYQQTPGQGLQFLFEYFSETQRNKGNFPGRFSGRQFSNSRSEMNVSTLELGDSALYLCASSISPLTSGSVDTQYFGPGTRLTVL.

Here the CDR3 reads CASRLQGVNTEAFF. The CDR3 region has the DNA TGCGCCAGCAGACTACAGGGCGTTAACACTGAAGCTTTCTTT. The V gene is TRBV5-1, the J gene TRBJ1-1, with a tentative D call TRBD1 (6 bases). V was cut by 5 bases and J by 2 bases, with 13 bases left in between. Per the germline V gene, CDR1 is SGHRS and CDR2 is YFSETQ. The CDR3 loop spans 14 amino acids.

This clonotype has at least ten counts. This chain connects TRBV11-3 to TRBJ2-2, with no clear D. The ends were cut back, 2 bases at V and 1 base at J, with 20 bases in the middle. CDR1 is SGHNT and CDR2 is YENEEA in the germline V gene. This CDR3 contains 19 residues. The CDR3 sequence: CASSLSLMGRAWNTGELFF. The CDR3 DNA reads TGTGCCAGCAGCTTATCCCTAATGGGTCGGGCCTGGAACACCGGGGAGCTGTTTTTT.

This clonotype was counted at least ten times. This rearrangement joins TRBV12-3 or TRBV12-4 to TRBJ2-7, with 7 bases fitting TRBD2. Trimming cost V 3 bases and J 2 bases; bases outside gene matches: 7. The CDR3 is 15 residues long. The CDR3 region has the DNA TGTGCCAGCAGTTTCGGTACTAGCGAAACCTACGAGCAGTACTTC. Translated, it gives CASSFGTSETYEQYF.

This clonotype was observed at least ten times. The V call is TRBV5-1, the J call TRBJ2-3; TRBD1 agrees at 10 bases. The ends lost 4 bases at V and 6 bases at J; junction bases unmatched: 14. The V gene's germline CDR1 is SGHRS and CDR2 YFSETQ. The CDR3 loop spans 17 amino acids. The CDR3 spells CASSPHVDRGWFDTQYF. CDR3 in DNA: TGCGCCAGCAGCCCACACGTGGACAGGGGGTGGTTTGATACGCAGTATTTT.

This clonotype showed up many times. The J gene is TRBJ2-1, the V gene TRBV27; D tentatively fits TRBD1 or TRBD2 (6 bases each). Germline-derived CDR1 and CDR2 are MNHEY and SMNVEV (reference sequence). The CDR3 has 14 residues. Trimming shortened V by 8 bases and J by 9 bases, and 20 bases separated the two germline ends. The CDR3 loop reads CASGPTVGGIEQFF. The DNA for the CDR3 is TGTGCCAGCGGCCCGACAGTAGGGGGGATTGAGCAGTTCTTC.